Listed here is a single TCR beta chain. This clonotype was counted a few times. This clone's antigen is unknown. No much larger clone is present one base from it, and per-base qualities are unavailable. The V end loses 1 base and the J end loses 2 bases, and a stretch of 18 bases separates them. CDR1 and CDR2, looked up from the germline V gene, are LGHNA and YNFKEQ. The CDR3 covers 19 residues, taking in both the cysteine and the phenylalanine. The entry retains the CDR3 DNA only, 57 bases that are in frame from base 1. Stable Graves' hyperthyroidism was defined as the absence of progression to ophthalmopathy over 18 months of follow-up. Hyperthyroidism patients were newly diagnosed, with disease duration under 2 months, and aged 18 to 65 years. The study excluded patients with uncontrolled infections, other autoimmune diseases, pregnancy or lactation. Diagnoses were established on the basis of clinical symptoms, serum thyroxine and TRAb, thyroid ultrasound, and orbital computed tomography. Ficoll-Paque density gradient centrifugation was used to isolate PBMCs from around 10 ml of fresh peripheral blood. Total RNA was extracted with Trizol reagent, and quality was checked on an Agilent 2100 Bioanalyzer.

The data stem from a study of T cells in Graves' hyperthyroidism and ophthalmopathy (dated by TCRdb to the late 2010s). At the level of the whole study: Peripheral blood samples were taken at the time of initial diagnosis, prior to any treatment. TCR V-J signatures able to tell the groups apart were searched for in a discovery cohort of some 97 patients, of whom about 40 had Graves' ophthalmopathy and roughly 59 had stable Graves' hyperthyroidism. TCR Vbeta CDR3 sequencing of around 130 peripheral blood samples (43 ophthalmopathy, over 70 hyperthyroidism and roughly 17 progressor patients) is reported in the paper. For training and testing, the 110 or so patients in the discovery cohort were randomly divided in a 7:3 ratio. The study also compared thyroid tissue and blood T-cell repertoires from about six Graves' hyperthyroidism patients. Once sampling was done, hyperthyroidism patients were given methimazole at a starting dose of 30 mg daily, whereas ophthalmopathy patients were given high-dose intravenous methylprednisolone. Prospective prediction of ophthalmopathy was tested in an independent validation cohort of approximately 19 hyperthyroidism patients and some 17 patients who later progressed to ophthalmopathy. Here is what the overall study found, with its caveats: A 13 V-J signature model separated ophthalmopathy from stable hyperthyroidism, with nearly 90% sensitivity and roughly 82% specificity in cross-validation and 80%/75% in testing. During validation, the model predicted progression to ophthalmopathy a median of around 6 months ahead of onset, with 70.59% sensitivity and about 75% specificity. Most expanded thyroid clonotypes (frequency above 0.001) were also detected in blood, suggesting blood repertoires may reflect thyroid immune responses. Sample size was not statistically predetermined, and investigators were not blinded to group allocation.

The TCR beta CDR3 regions were amplified from the RNA transcripts. The first round of RT-PCR for the TCR CDR3 was performed with the HTBI primer set and the Qiagen OneStep RT-PCR kit. Libraries were constructed in a second round of multiplex PCR, after which size selection and purification were performed. Sequencing of the libraries was done on an Illumina HiSeq2000 using paired-end 100 bp reads. The authors processed their data as follows. SOAPnuke was used to process the raw data, with reads discarded if the reads contained adapters or uncalled bases, had a mean Phred below 15, or lacked an exact constant-primer or identifier match. COPE v1.2.5 was used to merge the high-quality paired reads, and each unique nucleotide sequence was defined as a clonotype. MiTCR v1.1 was used to align the clonotypes against IMGT TRBV, TRBD and TRBJ reference segments. The analysis was restricted to V-J combinations with a frequency above 0.0001, which together covered 99.2% of the repertoires. The TCS score was defined as F50 (clonal expansion) divided by E x V (chaos), with BLOSUM62-based TCRdist calculated between CDR3 peptides within each V-J. Welch's t-statistics and random forest reduced fewer than 600 V-J features to 13, which were used in a naive Bayes classifier (R e1071). The public reads were quality trimmed at Q25 with fastp and then assembled into clones with MiXCR by TCRdb, keeping productive beta chains. Identical CDR3 protein sequences are pooled into one entry, listed with their most common genes and DNA. The V and J calls and clone size are TCRdb's, not the authors'. This sample has some 500,000 distinct CDR3 sequences in its table, and around 15% of those were observed once. The ten largest clones take up over 15% of the sample.

This clonotype was obtained from a woman aged 18-29 years with Graves' hyperthyroidism. Material: blood. The rearranged chain carries TRBV4-2 and TRBJ2-6; the D region may be TRBD1 or TRBD2, each matching 6 bases equally. The base sequence is TGTGCCAGCAGCCAAGCCTTCGGAGGGGGTATTACTGGGGCCAACGTCCTGACTTTC. Translated, this is CASSQAFGGGITGANVLTF.